This TCR beta chain comes out of a study of blood T cells in healthy people across ages. Study findings and constraints: It was not possible, with unsorted PBMCs, to conclusively compare naive and antigen-experienced cells.

Trimming cost V 5 bases and J 8 bases; bases outside gene matches: 9. Germline loops: CDR1 SGHAT, CDR2 FQNNGV. The CDR3 is 14 residues long. Using a J-beta primer mix together with a sample-barcoded 5' primer, a second PCR was run for roughly 6 to 12 cycles. Each sample yielded at least 2.5 million CDR3-containing paired-end reads. TCRdb analysed the 5' RACE reads with MiXCR anew, one entry per CDR3 protein. The table records approximately 1,700,000 distinct CDR3 sequences, around 40% of them present only once. Note on this clonotype: Antigen unknown.

The receptor comes from a human donor in good health. Source material: blood. This sequence joins TRBV11-2 and TRBJ1-2; TRBD1 matches 9 bases. CDR3 residues: CASSILRDREGYTF. DNA for the CDR3: TGTGCCAGCAGCATCCTACGGGACAGGGAAGGCTACACCTTC.